The 17 T cell receptor beta chains given below trace back to one sample, sequenced in a study of blood T cell repertoires in COVID-19. Data came from immunoSEQ multiplex PCR; TCRdb stores just in-frame clones and leaves some out. The profile shows some 150,000 clones, approximately 84% of them singletons. The sequenced sample consisted of peripheral blood. The receptors were gathered from a man aged 40-49 years who had recovered from COVID-19.

J is TRBJ2-7 and V is TRBV7-9; 13 bases are shared with TRBD2. V lost 5 bases, J lost 5 bases, and 9 bases stayed unmatched. The CDR3 is 16 amino acids. Germline V CDR1 and CDR2: SEHNR, FQNEAQ (reference sequence). In nucleotides, the CDR3 is TGTGCCAGCAGCCTTTTCCCGACTAGCGGGAGGAACGAGCAGTACTTC. Translation: CASSLFPTSGRNEQYF.

This sequence joins TRBV18 and TRBJ2-7; 12 nucleotides match TRBD2. Germline lookup yields CDR1 KGHSH and CDR2 LQKENI. The ends lost 4 bases at V and 6 bases at J; junction bases unmatched: 7. The CDR3 length is 15 residues. As DNA, the CDR3 is TGTGCCAGCTCACAGCCGGGACTAGCGGGCCCCGAGCAGTACTTC. This codes for CASSQPGLAGPEQYF.

The chain links TRBV7-2 to TRBJ2-1; the D is unclear. This CDR3 region has 14 residues. V was cut by 1 base and J by 10 bases, with 14 bases left in between. Germline lookup yields CDR1 SGHTA and CDR2 FQGNSA. CDR3 in amino acids: CASSLGAENAEQFF. CDR3 bases: TGTGCCAGCAGCTTAGGGGCTGAGAACGCCGAGCAGTTCTTC.

V and J are TRBV24-1 and TRBJ2-1, with 9 nucleotides matching TRBD1. Unmatched junction bases numbered 9, after V lost 4 bases and J lost 6 bases. CDR1 and CDR2 from the germline V gene are KGHDR and SFDVKD. This CDR3 is built from 16 residues. In DNA, the CDR3 is TGTGCCACCAGTGACCGGGACAGGGTACTTGGCAATGAGCAGTTCTTC. As protein: CATSDRDRVLGNEQFF.

The CDR3 DNA follows: TGTGCCATCGGGGCTAGCGGAGCGAACACCGGGGAGCTGTTTTTT. This codes for CAIGASGANTGELFF. V gene TRBV10-3 combines with J gene TRBJ2-2; 7 positions match TRBD2. With V trimmed by 8 bases and J by 0 bases, 6 bases remained unmatched. Germline CDR1 ENHRY, CDR2 SYGVKD. This CDR3 spans 15 amino acids.

This clone showed up just once. This chain uses TRBV15 with TRBJ2-7; D remains unclear. The CDR3 totals 13 residues. Trimming shortened V by 0 bases and J by 0 bases, and 3 bases separated the two germline ends. Germline CDR1 reads LNHNV; CDR2 reads YYDKDF (reference sequence). The CDR3 DNA follows: TGTGCCACCAGCAGAGACATCTCCTACGAGCAGTACTTC. It specifies CATSRDISYEQYF.

The CDR3 DNA follows: TGTGCCACCAGCAGAGGAGGACAGGGTGGATCCGGAAACACCATATATTTT. Protein sequence: CATSRGGQGGSGNTIYF. J is TRBJ1-3 and V is TRBV15; TRBD1 matches 8 bases. The junction had 9 bases not matched to a gene; V was cut back by 1 base and J by 4 bases. CDR3 length equals 17 residues. CDR1 and CDR2 (germline): LNHNV, YYDKDF (reference sequence).

CDR3 coding DNA: TGTGCCAGCAGTTACTCTGGGGGCAGAACCTACGAGCAGTACTTC. It specifies CASSYSGGRTYEQYF. The genes are TRBV6-2 or TRBV6-3 and TRBJ2-7; a weak D match, TRBD1 (6 bases). Trimming took off 0 bases at V and 2 bases at J, with 11 bases between the two ends. The CDR3 loop spans 15 amino acids. Germline CDR1 is MNHEY and CDR2 is SVGEGT.

This sequence joins TRBV7-9 and TRBJ1-1; 7 bases are shared with TRBD1. The CDR3 spans 13 residues. CDR1 SEHNR and CDR2 FQNEAQ come from the germline V gene (reference sequence). Trimming cost V 5 bases and J 4 bases; bases outside gene matches: 4. The CDR3 reads CASSLGQPTEAFF. The DNA of the CDR3 is TGTGCCAGCAGCCTGGGACAGCCCACTGAAGCTTTCTTT.

The CDR3 sequence is CASSSAFRVTHTDTQYF. In DNA form, the CDR3 reads TGTGCCAGCAGCTCCGCGTTCCGGGTTACGCACACAGATACGCAGTATTTT. V is TRBV7-9 and J is TRBJ2-3, with D hard to call. This CDR3 is built from 17 residues. Germline CDR1 SEHNR, CDR2 FQNEAQ (reference sequence). Trimming shortened V by 4 bases and J by 2 bases, and 19 bases separated the two germline ends.

V and J are TRBV28 and TRBJ1-4, with 9 bases fitting TRBD1. With V trimmed by 1 base and J by 6 bases, 6 bases remained unmatched. Germline V gene sequence: CDR1 MDHEN, CDR2 SYDVKM. The CDR3 consists of 16 residues. This CDR3 reads CASSLSQTGGDEKLFF. CDR3 DNA: TGTGCCAGCAGTTTATCGCAAACAGGGGGCGATGAAAAACTGTTTTTT.

The rearrangement uses TRBV4-2 and TRBJ2-1; TRBD2 aligns across 7 bases. Germline values: CDR1 LGHNA, CDR2 YNFKEQ. The CDR3 contains 16 residues. Trimming removed 4 bases from V and 1 base from J; junction bases left unmatched: 7. CDR3 residues: CASSLELGGSYNEQFF. The CDR3 DNA reads TGTGCCAGCAGCCTTGAACTCGGGGGGTCCTACAATGAGCAGTTCTTC.

The gene calls are TRBV12-5 and TRBJ1-4; D might be TRBD1 (5 bases). Germline V gene sequence: CDR1 LGHNT, CDR2 FRNRAP. The length of the CDR3 is 13 residues. Trimming stripped 6 bases from V and 6 bases from J, with 11 bases between. In nucleotides, the CDR3 is TGTGCTAGTGGAGGGGAGGAGGATGAAAAACTGTTTTTT. Protein product: CASGGEEDEKLFF.

V usage is TRBV6-5 and J usage is TRBJ2-1; no clear D gene. Trimming took 0 bases from V and 2 from J, leaving 11 bases between them. This CDR3 is 16 amino acids long. Germline V lookup: CDR1 MNHEY, CDR2 SVGAGI. CDR3 protein: CASSYSRVRAYNEQFF. The CDR3 region has the DNA TGTGCCAGCAGTTACTCGCGAGTCCGCGCCTACAATGAGCAGTTCTTC.

This clone appeared a single time. The chain couples TRBV5-1 to TRBJ1-1, with 7 bases that match TRBD1. The CDR3 totals 14 residues. CDR1 and CDR2 (germline): SGHRS, YFSETQ. Germline trimming cut 4 bases from V and 0 bases from J; bases unmatched to any gene: 3. CDR3 loop: CASSVGQVNTEAFF. In DNA, the CDR3 is TGCGCCAGCAGCGTCGGACAGGTGAACACTGAAGCTTTCTTT.

The table lists this clone with many counts. The genes are TRBV6-2 or TRBV6-3 and TRBJ2-3; 10 bases line up with TRBD2. V lost 0 bases to trimming and J lost 4 bases; unmatched junction nucleotides: 1. The CDR3 contains 15 residues. Germline assignment: CDR1 MNHEY and CDR2 SVGEGT. CDR3 region: CASSYSAGGPDTQYF. CDR3 DNA sequence: TGTGCCAGCAGTTACTCAGCGGGGGGGCCAGATACGCAGTATTTT.

The chain is built from TRBV7-2 and TRBJ2-7; D not certain. Per the germline V gene, CDR1 is SGHTA and CDR2 is FQGNSA. This CDR3 has 15 amino acids. V lost 5 bases and J lost 1, with 15 bases in between. CDR3 nucleotide sequence: TGTGCCAGCAGCCCAATGGCAGGTGGGTCCTACGAGCAGTACTTC. Translating it yields CASSPMAGGSYEQYF.